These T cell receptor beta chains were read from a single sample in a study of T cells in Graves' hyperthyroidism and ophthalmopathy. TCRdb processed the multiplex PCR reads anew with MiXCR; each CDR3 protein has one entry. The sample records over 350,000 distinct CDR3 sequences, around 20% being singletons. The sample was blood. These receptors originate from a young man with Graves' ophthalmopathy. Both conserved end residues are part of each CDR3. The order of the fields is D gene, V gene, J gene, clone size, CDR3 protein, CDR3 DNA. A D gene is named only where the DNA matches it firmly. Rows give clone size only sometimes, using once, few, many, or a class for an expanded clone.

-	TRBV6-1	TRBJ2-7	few	CASTWTGSYEQYF	TGTGCCAGCACCTGGACGGGCTCCTACGAGCAGTACTTC
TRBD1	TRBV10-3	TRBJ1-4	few	CAISESPGQGGEKLFF	TGTGCCATCAGTGAGTCTCCGGGACAGGGTGGGGAAAAACTGTTTTTT
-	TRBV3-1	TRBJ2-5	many	CASSQDPVGWAQETQYF	TGTGCCAGCAGCCAAGACCCTGTAGGGTGGGCCCAAGAGACCCAGTACTTC
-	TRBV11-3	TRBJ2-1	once	CASSFAHGSSYNEQFF	TGTGCCAGCAGCTTTGCGCACGGCAGCTCCTACAATGAGCAGTTCTTC
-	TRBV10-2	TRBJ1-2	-	CATGANYGYTF	TGCGCCACCGGGGCTAACTATGGCTACACCTTC
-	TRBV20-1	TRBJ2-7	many	CSASGAVYEQYF	TGCAGTGCCTCCGGTGCGGTCTACGAGCAGTACTTC
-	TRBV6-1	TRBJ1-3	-	CASSLMDSVGNTIYF	TGTGCCAGCAGCCTAATGGACAGCGTCGGAAACACCATATATTTT
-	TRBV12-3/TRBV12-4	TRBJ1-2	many	CASSYPGDGYTF	TGTGCCAGCAGTTATCCGGGTGACGGCTACACCTTC
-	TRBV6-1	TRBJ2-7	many	CASSERIVWGQYF	TGTGCCAGCAGTGAACGGATTGTATGGGGGCAGTACTTC
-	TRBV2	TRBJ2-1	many	CGSEFRSGSEQFF	TGTGGGAGCGAGTTCAGGTCCGGTTCTGAGCAGTTCTTC
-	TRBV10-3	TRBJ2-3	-	CAISASTDTQYF	TGTGCCATCAGCGCTAGCACAGATACGCAGTATTTT
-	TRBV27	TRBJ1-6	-	CASSPQGISYNSPLHF	TGTGCCAGCAGCCCACAGGGTATCTCCTATAATTCACCCCTCCACTTT
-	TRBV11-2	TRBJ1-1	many	CASSLRPGADTEAFF	TGTGCCAGCAGCTTAAGGCCAGGGGCGGACACTGAAGCTTTCTTT
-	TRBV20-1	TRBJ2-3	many	CSATGGTDTQYF	TGCAGTGCTACGGGTGGCACAGATACGCAGTATTTT
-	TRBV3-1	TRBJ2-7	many	CASSQVLSYEQYF	TGTGCCAGCAGCCAAGTTCTATCCTACGAGCAGTACTTC
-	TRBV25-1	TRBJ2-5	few	CASSGVEGQETQYF	TGTGCCAGCAGTGGAGTGGAGGGGCAAGAGACCCAGTACTTC
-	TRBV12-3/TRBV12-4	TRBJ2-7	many	CASSLRQLYEQYF	TGTGCCAGCAGTTTACGACAGCTCTACGAGCAGTACTTC
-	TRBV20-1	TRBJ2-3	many	CSARVAPTDTQYF	TGCAGTGCTAGAGTGGCCCCTACCGATACGCAGTATTTT
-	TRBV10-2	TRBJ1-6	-	CASGHRESSSPLHF	TGCGCCAGCGGACACCGGGAGTCGAGTTCACCCCTCCACTTT
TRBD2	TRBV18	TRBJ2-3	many	CASSPSGTDTQYF	TGTGCCAGCTCACCTAGCGGGACAGATACGCAGTATTTT
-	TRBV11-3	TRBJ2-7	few	CASSLGQQPTHEQYF	TGTGCCAGCAGCTTAGGTCAACAGCCCACCCACGAGCAGTACTTC
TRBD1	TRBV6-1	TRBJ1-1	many	CATKPGQGQTEAFF	TGTGCAACGAAACCGGGACAGGGACAGACTGAAGCTTTCTTT
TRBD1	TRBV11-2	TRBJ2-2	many	CASSLWDRKTGELFF	TGTGCCAGCAGCTTATGGGACAGAAAAACCGGGGAGCTGTTTTTT
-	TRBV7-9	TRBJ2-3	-	CASTIQGATDTQYF	TGTGCCAGCACCATACAGGGAGCCACAGATACGCAGTATTTT
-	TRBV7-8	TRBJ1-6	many	CASSGVGRGAWNSPLHF	TGTGCCAGCAGCGGGGTCGGCAGGGGCGCATGGAATTCACCCCTCCACTTT
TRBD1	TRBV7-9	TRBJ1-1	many	CASSLGQMNTEAFF	TGTGCCAGCAGCTTGGGACAGATGAACACTGAAGCTTTCTTT
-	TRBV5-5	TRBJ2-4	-	CASSPFGGAAENIQYF	TGTGCCAGCAGCCCTTTTGGGGGGGCTGCAGAAAACATTCAGTACTTC
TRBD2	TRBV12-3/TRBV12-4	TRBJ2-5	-	CASSLELAGTQETQYF	TGTGCCAGCAGTTTAGAACTAGCGGGGACTCAAGAGACCCAGTACTTC
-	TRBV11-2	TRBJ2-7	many	CASSSLNYVEQYF	TGTGCCAGCAGCTCCCTTAACTACGTCGAGCAGTACTTC
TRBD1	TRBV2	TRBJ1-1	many	CASRAGTGASNTEAFF	TGTGCCAGCAGGGCGGGGACAGGGGCTTCGAACACTGAAGCTTTCTTT
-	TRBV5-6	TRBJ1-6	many	CASSLRGGSPLHF	TGTGCCAGCAGCTTGCGCGGTGGTTCACCCCTCCACTTT
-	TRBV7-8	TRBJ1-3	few	CASSSRWGSSGNTIYF	TGTGCCAGCAGCTCCAGGTGGGGGAGCTCTGGAAACACCATATATTTT
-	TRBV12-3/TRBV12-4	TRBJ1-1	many	CASSLSGGQAFF	TGTGCCAGCAGTTTGTCGGGAGGGCAAGCTTTCTTT
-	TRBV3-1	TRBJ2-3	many	CASSPTPVSRDTQYF	TGTGCCAGCAGCCCCACACCGGTAAGCCGGGATACGCAGTATTTT
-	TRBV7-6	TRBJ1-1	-	CASRPVAGSNTEAFF	TGTGCCAGCAGACCCGTGGCAGGGTCGAACACTGAAGCTTTCTTT
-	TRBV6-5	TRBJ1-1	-	CASSDSDNTEAFF	TGTGCCAGCAGTGACTCGGACAACACTGAAGCCTTCTTT
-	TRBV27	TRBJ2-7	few	CASSSTGADTYEQYF	TGTGCCAGCAGTTCAACCGGGGCGGACACCTACGAGCAGTACTTC
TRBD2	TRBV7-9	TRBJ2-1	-	CASSRDSSGGEEQFF	TGTGCCAGCAGTCGGGACTCTAGCGGGGGGGAGGAGCAGTTCTTC
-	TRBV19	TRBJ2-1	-	CASSIDRQPISKQFF	TGTGCCAGTAGTATAGATCGACAGCCGATTTCGAAGCAGTTCTTC
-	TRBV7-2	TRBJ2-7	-	CASSFLDSSYEQYF	TGTGCCAGCAGCTTTTTGGACAGTTCCTACGAGCAGTACTTC